This T cell receptor (beta chain) was found in a study of T cells after yellow fever vaccination (dated by TCRdb to between 2017 and 2020). With respect to the entire study: The SMART-Seq v4 Ultra Low Input RNA kit was used to prepare libraries from fractions with low cell numbers. To follow T-cell clones before and after both primary and booster YFV17D yellow fever vaccination, bulk TCR alpha and beta repertoires underwent longitudinal sequencing. Two healthy male donors made up the cohort, one aged 18 to 29 years and the other aged 30 to 40 years. Blood was collected at multiple timepoints before and after primary and secondary immunization, and bulk PBMC replicates and cell subsets were isolated. On the study overall, not on this receptor specifically: After the booster, most of the clones that had expanded following primary vaccination were detected again (roughly 96% of CD4 and 80% to 90% of CD8), which suggests that memory was broadly maintained. Computational filtering was needed because FACS-sorted repertoires could contain abundant contaminating clonotypes from the bulk population. Compared with the primary T-cell response, the secondary T-cell response was faster but weaker, reaching its peak on day 5 rather than on day 15. A small share of clonotypes occurred in both CD4 and CD8 compartments, likely arising from convergent recombination. The study included only a couple of donors, which limits how far the findings can be generalized.

In the paper's terms, the treatment or condition label means: live attenuated yellow fever vaccine strain. At each blood-draw timepoint, two biological replicates of bulk PBMCs were obtained. PBMCs were isolated from peripheral blood using a standard Ficoll-Paque protocol. TriZol was used to extract RNA from bulk PBMCs, from CD4 and CD8 fractions, and from dextramer-positive and dextramer-negative fractions. The CDR1 and CDR2 encoded by the germline V gene are LGHNA and YSLEER. The V and J ends are trimmed by 2 bases and 8 bases, leaving 18 bases between them. The CDR3 covers 15 residues, taking in both the cysteine and the phenylalanine. Only the CDR3 part of the read is kept: 45 bases, read in frame from the first base. This clonotype was picked up a small number of times. Its antigen target is currently unknown. Base qualities were left out, and no much larger clone turns up one base away. TCR cDNA was made using 5'RACE template switching, a step that added a universal primer site and unique molecular identifiers. cDNA synthesis was primed from both the TCR alpha and TCR beta constant segments. Library amplification used two PCR steps, and the second PCR step added sample barcodes and sequencing adapters. Sequencing of libraries was done on Illumina HiSeq 2500 (2x100 bp) or NovaSeq (2x150 bp). In the authors' own workflow: MIGEC was used to demultiplex reads and collapse the reads into UMI consensus sequences, and MiXCR was used for V(D)J alignment. Clonotypes responding to the vaccine were identified with edgeR on replicate PBMC samples, with the criteria of FDR below 0.01 and a log2 fold change above 5 up to day 15. Bulk clonotypes were assigned CD4 or CD8 identity according to which sequenced CD4 or CD8 repertoire held them at higher abundance. TCRdb trimmed the raw reads at Q25, called clones with MiXCR and kept productive beta chains. A single entry per CDR3 protein holds the most common genes and DNA from its merged rows. None of the V and J calls come from the authors' own analysis; TCRdb made them. The sample has about 580,000 distinct CDR3 sequences on record, about a sixth of them singletons. The ten largest clones represent around a sixth of the sample.

The sample consisted of PBMCs, taken roughly 5 days after the first yellow fever vaccination. The sequence joins TRBV4-3 to TRBJ1-2, with TRBD1 tentatively as D gene (6 bases match). This sequence was found in a young man who received the YFV17D yellow fever vaccine. CDR3 sequence: CASSQYVKGGYGYTF. The nucleotide sequence reads TGCGCCAGCAGCCAATACGTCAAGGGGGGATACGGCTACACCTTC.